This TCR beta chain was sequenced during a study of shared clonotypes between healthy human individuals. Findings of the study overall: Clonotype sharing across a few donors was observed for roughly 5% of naive CD4 clonotypes.

A remark on this clone: Its antigen is as yet unknown.

The CDR3 runs 16 residues. The V segment lost 3 bases and the J segment 2 bases; nucleotides outside the gene matches: 8. CDR1 SGHRS and CDR2 YFSETQ come from the germline V gene. The deep-level immunoSEQ assay was used. Clones were sequenced by immunoSEQ multiplex PCR, and TCRdb holds only the in-frame ones, with some missing. The sample consists of more than 2 million clones, approximately 96% of them appearing once. V gene TRBV5-1 combines with J gene TRBJ1-3; 7 bases agree with TRBD1. The material sequenced was naive CD4+ T cells sorted from blood. Subset specified: CD45RA+ positively selected. This clonotype originated in a young man in good health. CDR3 sequence (DNA): TGCGCCAGCAGCTCTGGACGCCAGGGGGCTGGAAACACCATATATTTT. It encodes CASSSGRQGAGNTIYF. The full variable domain, rest sourced from reference TRBV5-1 and TRBJ1-3, is KAGVTQTPRYLIKTRGQQVTLSCSPISGHRSVSWYQQTPGQGLQFLFEYFSETQRNKGNFPGRFSGRQFSNSRSEMNVSTLELGDSALYLCASSSGRQGAGNTIYFGEGSWLTVV.